This T cell receptor (beta chain) was identified during a study of T cell repertoires in cytomegalovirus infection. Study at large: Indications came from public TCR beta signatures; they pointed to CMV infection and to a matching HLA type. Study-level points and caveats: What dominated the ex vivo response were HLA-C-restricted CMV-specific TCR beta clonotypes.

TCRdb processed the reads anew with MiXCR; each CDR3 protein has one entry. This sample has 700,000 to 900,000 distinct CDR3 sequences, with around 29% found just once. Turning to this clonotype: Its matching antigen is unknown.

The sequence was collected from a human donor in good health (CMV status not recorded). Some clones in this sample may be carry-over from other donors' samples. The sample consisted of cultured CD8+ T cells from PBMCs, taken from culture after CMV antigen stimulation.

The DNA of the CDR3 is TGTGCCAGCAGCTCTTGGGCCAAAAACACCGGGGAGCTGTTTTTT. Its protein product is CASSSWAKNTGELFF. The V gene is TRBV7-6, the J gene TRBJ2-2, with D hard to call. The V end was cut by 4 bases, the J end by 2 bases, with 11 bases between. Germline V lookup: CDR1 SGHVS, CDR2 FNYEAQ. The CDR3 is 15 residues long.